This T cell receptor beta chain was recorded in a study of CD8+CD57+ T cells in acquired aplastic anemia. Whole-study context: Isolated CD4+ and CD8+ cells, once sorted, yielded DNA averaging around 2.9 ug. Healthy donor CD4+ cell samples had a mean of about 10.8 million reads. Study-wide results and limits: CD8+ Simpson's diversity showed no significant patient-control difference. Patients and controls had in common fewer than 30 CD8+ CDR3 sequences.

This clonotype was seen ten or more times. Its antigen is currently unknown. The study profiled TCR beta VDJ and CDR3 using genomic DNA as template. Via MiXCR, TCRdb re-called the reads, giving one row per CDR3 protein. This sample yields 400,000 to 500,000 distinct CDR3 sequences, of which 65% to 80% are seen a single time; 4% belongs to the top ten. Germline values: CDR1 SGHTA, CDR2 FQGNSA. J gave up 2 bases and V 5 bases, and 8 bases lay outside the gene matches. The CDR3 has 15 residues. Sequencing was carried out using sorted CD4+, CD8+, or CD8+CD57+ T cells (not recorded which) from PBMCs. The source of this sequence is a human donor in good health, serving as a control. This chain links TRBV7-2 with TRBJ2-5, with TRBD1 matching 7 bases. The CDR3 sequence is CASSNYGRGQETQYF. The CDR3 DNA follows: TGTGCCAGCAGCAATTATGGCAGGGGGCAAGAGACCCAGTACTTC.